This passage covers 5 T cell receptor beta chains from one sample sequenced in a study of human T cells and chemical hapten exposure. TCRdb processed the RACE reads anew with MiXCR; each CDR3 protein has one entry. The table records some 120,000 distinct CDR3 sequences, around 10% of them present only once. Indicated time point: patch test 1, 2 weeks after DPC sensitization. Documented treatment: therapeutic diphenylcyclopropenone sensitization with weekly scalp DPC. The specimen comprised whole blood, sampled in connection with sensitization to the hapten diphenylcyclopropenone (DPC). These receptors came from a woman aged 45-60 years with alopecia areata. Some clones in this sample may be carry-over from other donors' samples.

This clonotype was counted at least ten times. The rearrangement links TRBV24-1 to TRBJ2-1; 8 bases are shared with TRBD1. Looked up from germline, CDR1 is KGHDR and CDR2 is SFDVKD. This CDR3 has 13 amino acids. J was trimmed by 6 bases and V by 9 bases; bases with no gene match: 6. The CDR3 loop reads CATSGTGSNEQFF. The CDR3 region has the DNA TGTGCCACCTCGGGGACAGGTTCCAATGAGCAGTTCTTC.

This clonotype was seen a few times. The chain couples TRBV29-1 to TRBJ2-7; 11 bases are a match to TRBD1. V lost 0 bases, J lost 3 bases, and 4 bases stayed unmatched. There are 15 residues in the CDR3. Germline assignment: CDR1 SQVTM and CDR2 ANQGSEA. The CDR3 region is CSVEDGDRGNYEQYF. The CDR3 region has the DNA TGCAGCGTTGAAGATGGGGACAGGGGGAACTACGAGCAGTACTTC.

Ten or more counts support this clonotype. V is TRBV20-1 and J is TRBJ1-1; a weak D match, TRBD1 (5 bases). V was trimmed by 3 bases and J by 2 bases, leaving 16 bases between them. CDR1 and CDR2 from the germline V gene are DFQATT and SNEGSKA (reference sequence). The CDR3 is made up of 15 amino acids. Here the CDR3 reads CSASLGARGNTEAFF. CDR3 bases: TGCAGTGCTAGTTTAGGGGCGCGGGGAAACACTGAAGCTTTCTTT.

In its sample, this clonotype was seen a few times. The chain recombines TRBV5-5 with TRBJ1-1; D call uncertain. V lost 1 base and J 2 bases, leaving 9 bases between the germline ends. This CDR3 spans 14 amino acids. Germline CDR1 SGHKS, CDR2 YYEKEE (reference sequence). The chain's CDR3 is CASSLTASNTEAFF. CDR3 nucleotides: TGTGCCAGCAGCTTGACAGCCAGTAACACTGAAGCTTTCTTT.

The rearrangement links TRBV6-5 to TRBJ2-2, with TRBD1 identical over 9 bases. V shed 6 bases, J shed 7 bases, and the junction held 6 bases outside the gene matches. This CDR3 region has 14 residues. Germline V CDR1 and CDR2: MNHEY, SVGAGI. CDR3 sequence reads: CASRRTGGSGELFF. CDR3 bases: TGTGCCAGCAGACGTACAGGGGGCAGCGGGGAGCTGTTTTTT.